The rows below give T cell receptor beta chains drawn from one sample of a study of graft-versus-host responses after intestinal transplantation. For these receptors, no antigen is known. Profiling relied on immunoSEQ multiplex PCR, and the TCRdb table lists in-frame clones only, not all of them. The sample lists roughly 99,000 clones, around 90% occurring once. Source: unstimulated CD8+ T cells sorted from spleen or lymph node cells, taken before transplant. The origin of the receptors is a human donor who was the organ donor for an intestinal transplant. Each CDR3 is given with its conserved first and last residue. Each record gives: J gene, V gene, clone size, D gene, CDR3 DNA, CDR3 protein. D genes are given only for firm matches. Not all rows give a size; the values are once, few, many and, for expanded clones, a class.

TRBJ1-1 TRBV9 - - TGTGCCAGCAGCACACCCGGAGGCAGTGCCTTCACTGAAGCTTTCTTT CASSTPGGSAFTEAFF
TRBJ2-7 TRBV4-3 - - TGCGCCAGCAGCTCGATAGCGGAGCCCTACGAGCAGTACTTC CASSSIAEPYEQYF
TRBJ2-5 TRBV6-5 - TRBD2 TGTGCCAGCAGCGTACGGGAGGGGACAGAGACCCAGTACTTC CASSVREGTETQYF
TRBJ1-5 TRBV25-1 - TRBD1 TGTGCCAGCAGCGAGGGGGCGGACAGCAATCAGCCCCAGCATTTT CASSEGADSNQPQHF
TRBJ1-1 TRBV27 - - TGTGTCAACCAGGCGAACACTGAAGCTTTCTTT CVNQANTEAFF
TRBJ2-1 TRBV12-2 - - TGTGCAAGTCGCTTACGTAACATGACTTCCGCGGGCTACAATGAGCAGTTCTTC CASRLRNMTSAGYNEQFF
TRBJ2-1 TRBV21-1 - - TGTGCCAGCAGCACAGACTCCGGGGGGAATGAGCAGTTCTTC CASSTDSGGNEQFF
TRBJ1-2 TRBV7-9 - - TGTGCCAGCAGCTTAGGGCCGTATGCCTTCTATGGCTACACCTTC CASSLGPYAFYGYTF
TRBJ2-5 TRBV25-1 - - TGTGCCAGCCGAGGGGGGGCTCAGACCCAGTACTTC CASRGGAQTQYF
TRBJ2-7 TRBV9 - TRBD2 TGTGCCAGCAGCGTAGCTCCGGGGGGGTACGAGCAGTACTTC CASSVAPGGYEQYF
TRBJ2-1 TRBV11-3 - - TGTGCCAGCAGCTTAGCTTCTCCACGGAGGGGCAATGAGCAGTTCTTC CASSLASPRRGNEQFF
TRBJ2-7 TRBV4-1 few - TGCGCCAGCAGCCTCGGGCGGGGCTACGAGCAGTACTTC CASSLGRGYEQYF
TRBJ1-5 TRBV28 - TRBD1 TGTGCCAGCAGTCTAGGACAGGGGAAGTATAGCAATCAGCCCCAGCATTTT CASSLGQGKYSNQPQHF
TRBJ2-1 TRBV27 - TRBD2 TGTGCCAGCAGGACCTATCCCGGGACTAGCGGACCATACAATGAGCAGTTCTTC CASRTYPGTSGPYNEQFF
TRBJ1-2 TRBV5-1 - - TGCGCCAGCAGCTTGGGGTACAGGGAAGAAAGGCGCTATGGCTACACCTTC CASSLGYREERRYGYTF
TRBJ2-3 TRBV13 - - TGTGCCAGCAGCCCCTCCACAGATACGCAGTATTTT CASSPSTDTQYF
TRBJ2-3 TRBV28 - TRBD2 TGTGCCAGCAGTTCGGCGACTAGCGGTCTCACAGATACGCAGTATTTT CASSSATSGLTDTQYF
TRBJ1-2 TRBV9 - TRBD1 TGTGCCAGCAGCGTGGGCAGGGGGGACAACTATGGCTACACCTTC CASSVGRGDNYGYTF
TRBJ2-5 TRBV4-2 - TRBD2 TGTGCCAGCAGCCCGACTAGCGGAGGACAAGAGACCCAGTACTTC CASSPTSGGQETQYF
TRBJ2-1 TRBV28 - TRBD2 TGTGCCAGCAAACAACGGGAGGAGACCTACAATGAGCAGTTCTTC CASKQREETYNEQFF
TRBJ2-7 TRBV28 - TRBD1 TGTGCCAGCAGTTTCCCCACAGGACAGGGGATAGAAGACGAGCAGTACTTC CASSFPTGQGIEDEQYF
TRBJ2-5 TRBV5-1 - - TGCGCCAGCAGCTTGGCGTACTTCGCCGAGACCCAGTACTTC CASSLAYFAETQYF
TRBJ2-7 TRBV27 - TRBD2 TGTGCCAGCAGTTTAGGAGCGGGAGGGTACGAGCAGTACTTC CASSLGAGGYEQYF
TRBJ1-5 TRBV28 - - TGTGCCAGCAGTTTTCCGCAGCCCCAGCATTTT CASSFPQPQHF
TRBJ2-1 TRBV2 once - TGTGCCAGCAGCGGCAGCTTTGCGGACAATGAGCAGTTCTTC CASSGSFADNEQFF
TRBJ1-1 TRBV6-6 - - TGTGCCAGCAGTTACGCCGTCAACCACCTAGGAGCTGAAGCTTTCTTT CASSYAVNHLGAEAFF
TRBJ2-1 TRBV11-2 - TRBD1 TGTGCCAGCAGCTTATGGAGACGGACAGGGGTCAACAATGAGCAGTTCTTC CASSLWRRTGVNNEQFF
TRBJ1-5 TRBV11-2 once - TGTGCCAGCAGCCTGTTCGGGGGTTTGGAATCGAATCAGCCCCAGCATTTT CASSLFGGLESNQPQHF
TRBJ2-1 TRBV6-6 - TRBD2 TGTGCCAGCAGACCGGAGGCACTAGCGGGAGGAGATGAGCAGTTCTTC CASRPEALAGGDEQFF
TRBJ2-1 TRBV7-6 - - TGTGCCAGCAGCTTAACGGGGGGCCGTTACCCCAATGAGCAGTTCTTC CASSLTGGRYPNEQFF
TRBJ2-3 TRBV28 - TRBD2 TGTGCCAGCAGTTCTCAGCGGGAGGCATTCACAGATACGCAGTATTTT CASSSQREAFTDTQYF
TRBJ1-4 TRBV7-9 - - TGTGCCAGCAGGACAGGATTCTCTGAAAAACTGTTTTTT CASRTGFSEKLFF
TRBJ2-7 TRBV27 - - TGTGCCAGCAGTATTACTAGCTACTACGAGCAGTACTTC CASSITSYYEQYF
TRBJ2-6 TRBV2 - - TGTGCCAGCAGTACAAGCGGTCTAGGGGCCAACGTCCTGACTTTC CASSTSGLGANVLTF
TRBJ1-2 TRBV9 - - TGTGCCAGCAGCGTAGGGCGCGGGCTGACCTTC CASSVGRGLTF
TRBJ1-2 TRBV5-4 once TRBD1 TGTGCCAGCAGCCCTGGACAGGGACCCTATGGCTACACCTTC CASSPGQGPYGYTF
TRBJ1-1 TRBV10-1 - TRBD1 TGCGCCATAGGGGGCGCAAATACTGAAGCTTTCTTT CAIGGANTEAFF
TRBJ2-1 TRBV6-1 - - TGTGCCAGCAGGAACGCTATGAGGGAAAGGGAGCAGTTCTTC CASRNAMREREQFF
TRBJ1-5 TRBV27 - TRBD1 TGTGCCAGCAGTCTCCACAGGGGTGGACAGCCCCAGCATTTT CASSLHRGGQPQHF
TRBJ2-1 TRBV7-8 once - TGTGCCAGCAGCCTCGCCCCACCGGTGTACGGGCAGTTCTTC CASSLAPPVYGQFF
TRBJ2-7 TRBV27 - - TGTGCCAGCAGTAGCTTGGGAGGACTGGCCTACGAGCAGTACTTC CASSSLGGLAYEQYF
TRBJ2-3 TRBV14 - TRBD2 TGTGCCAGCAGCCATCGGACTAGCGGCACCCCCACAGATACGCAGTATTTT CASSHRTSGTPTDTQYF
TRBJ2-7 TRBV6-1 - TRBD1 TGTGCCAGCAGTGAGGTGGAAACAGGGGGCACCTACGAGCAGTACTTC CASSEVETGGTYEQYF
TRBJ1-3 TRBV7-9 - - TGTGCCTTACCGGGACACCGAGCATTTGGAAACACCATATATTTT CALPGHRAFGNTIYF
TRBJ1-1 TRBV25-1 - - TGTGCCAGCAGTGAGGGGGGGGGCACTGAAGCTTTCTTT CASSEGGGTEAFF
TRBJ2-7 TRBV13 - - TGTGCCAGCAGCGAGGGGGTCTACGAGCAGTACTTC CASSEGVYEQYF
TRBJ1-5 TRBV5-1 - TRBD1 TGCGCCAGCAGCGACGGACAGGGGAGTCAGCCCCAGCATTTT CASSDGQGSQPQHF
TRBJ2-1 TRBV11-2 - TRBD2 TGTGCCAGCAGGTTAAGCGGGGGTAATGTGGAGCAGTTCTTC CASRLSGGNVEQFF
TRBJ2-1 TRBV6-1 - TRBD2 TGTGCCAGCAGTGAACGGACCAGGCGGCTAGCGGACAATGAGCAGTTCTTC CASSERTRRLADNEQFF
TRBJ1-2 TRBV16 - - TGTGCCAGCAGCCAAAAGGAGGCTTATCGGGAGGTGCACACCTTC CASSQKEAYREVHTF
TRBJ1-3 TRBV21-1 - - TGTGCCAGCAGCAAAGTCAAGGGGGCCTACCGCTCTGGAAACACCATATATTTT CASSKVKGAYRSGNTIYF
TRBJ2-1 TRBV5-1 few - TGCGCCAGCAGCAGCAGGAAAGGCTCCTACAATGAGCAGTTCTTC CASSSRKGSYNEQFF
TRBJ2-1 TRBV5-4 - TRBD2 TGTGCCAGCAGCTGGGGGCTAGCGGGAGCCCACAATGAGCAGTTCTTC CASSWGLAGAHNEQFF
TRBJ2-5 TRBV29-1 once - TGCAGCGTTGAGGCAGGATTAGGAGAGACCCAGTACTTC CSVEAGLGETQYF
TRBJ2-1 TRBV27 - TRBD1 TGTGCCAGCAGTTTCGGGACAGGGGCCTTAAATGAGCAGTTCTTC CASSFGTGALNEQFF
TRBJ2-7 TRBV4-2 - TRBD1 TGTGCCAGCAGCCATGCCGGGACAGGCTACGAGCAGTACTTC CASSHAGTGYEQYF
TRBJ1-2 TRBV28 - TRBD1 TGTGCCAGCAGCCTCCGGACAGGGAACTATGGCTACACCTTC CASSLRTGNYGYTF